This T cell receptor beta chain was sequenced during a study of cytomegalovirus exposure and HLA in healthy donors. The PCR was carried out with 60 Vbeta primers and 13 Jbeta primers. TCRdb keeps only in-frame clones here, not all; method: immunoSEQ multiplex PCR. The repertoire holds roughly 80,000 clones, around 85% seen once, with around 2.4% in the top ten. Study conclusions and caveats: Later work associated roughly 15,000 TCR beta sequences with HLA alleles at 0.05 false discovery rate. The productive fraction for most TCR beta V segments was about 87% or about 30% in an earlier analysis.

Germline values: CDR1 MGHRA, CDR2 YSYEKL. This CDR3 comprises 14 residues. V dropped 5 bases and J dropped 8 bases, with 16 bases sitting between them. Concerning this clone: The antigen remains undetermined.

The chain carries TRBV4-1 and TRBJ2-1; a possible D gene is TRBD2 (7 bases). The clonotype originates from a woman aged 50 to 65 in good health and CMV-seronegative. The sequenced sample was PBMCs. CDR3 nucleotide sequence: TGCGCCAGCAGCATGGGGGAGGGGGGCTATGAGCAGTTCTTC. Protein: CASSMGEGGYEQFF.